This TCR beta chain was recorded in a study of Ad26.COV2.S vaccination and SARS-CoV-2 variants. Only a few counts were recorded for this clone. Sample treatment: some 20 received Ad26.COV2.S at low or high dose, single or two shots; roughly 5 received placebo; per-sample allocation not given. Material that was analyzed had been drawn on day 63 after the first vaccine or placebo injection. The method was immunoSEQ multiplex PCR; TCRdb's version includes in-frame clones alone and lacks a portion of them. The data contain about 480,000 clones, around 88% of them singletons. V lost 3 bases, J lost 7 bases, and 9 bases stayed unmatched. There are 16 residues in the CDR3. Per germline, CDR1 SGHNT and CDR2 YENEEA.

This sample comprised peripheral blood, obtained in a trial of Ad26.COV2.S vaccine versus placebo. This clonotype was sampled from a person between 18 and 65 years old who received the Ad26.COV2.S COVID-19 vaccine or a placebo. This chain links TRBV11-3 with TRBJ2-1; 10 bases line up with TRBD2. CDR3 in amino acids: CASSFSGGSGRNEQFF. CDR3 bases: TGTGCCAGCAGCTTTTCAGGCGGTAGCGGGAGGAATGAGCAGTTCTTC.